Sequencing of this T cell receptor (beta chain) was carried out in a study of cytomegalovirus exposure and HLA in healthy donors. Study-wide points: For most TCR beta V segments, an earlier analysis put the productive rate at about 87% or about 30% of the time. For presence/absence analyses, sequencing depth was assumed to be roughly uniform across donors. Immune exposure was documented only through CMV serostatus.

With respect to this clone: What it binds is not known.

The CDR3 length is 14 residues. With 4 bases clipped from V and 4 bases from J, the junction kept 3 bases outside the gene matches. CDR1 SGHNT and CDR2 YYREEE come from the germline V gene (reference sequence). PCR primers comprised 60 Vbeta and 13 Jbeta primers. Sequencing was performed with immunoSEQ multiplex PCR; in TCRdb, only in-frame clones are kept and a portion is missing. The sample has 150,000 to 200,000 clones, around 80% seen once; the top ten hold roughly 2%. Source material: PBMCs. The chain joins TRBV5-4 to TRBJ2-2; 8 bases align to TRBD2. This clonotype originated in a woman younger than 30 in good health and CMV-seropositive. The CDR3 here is CASSPGGFTGELFF. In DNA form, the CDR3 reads TGTGCCAGCAGCCCGGGGGGGTTCACCGGGGAGCTGTTTTTT.